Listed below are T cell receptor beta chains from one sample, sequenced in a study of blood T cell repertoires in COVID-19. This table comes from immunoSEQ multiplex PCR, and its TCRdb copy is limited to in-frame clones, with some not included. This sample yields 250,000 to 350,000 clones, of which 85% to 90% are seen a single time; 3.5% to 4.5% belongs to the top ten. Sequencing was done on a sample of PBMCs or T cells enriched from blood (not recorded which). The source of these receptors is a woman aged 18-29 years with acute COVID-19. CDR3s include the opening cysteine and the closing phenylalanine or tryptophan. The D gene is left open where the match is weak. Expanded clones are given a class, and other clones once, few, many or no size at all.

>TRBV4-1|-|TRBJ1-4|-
TGCGCCAGCAGGACAGACCGCGCCGGGGGGGCGGATGAAAAACTGTTTTTT
CASRTDRAGGADEKLFF
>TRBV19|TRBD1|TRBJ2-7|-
TGTGCCAGTAGCTCCGGGACAGGGGCCTACGAGCAGTACTTC
CASSSGTGAYEQYF
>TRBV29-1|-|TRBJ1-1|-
TGCAGCGTTGTCTACCGTATGAACACTGAAGCTTTCTTT
CSVVYRMNTEAFF
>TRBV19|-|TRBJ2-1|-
TGTGCCAGTAGTAGTAGCGGAGGGAGCTCCTACAATGAGCAGTTCTTC
CASSSSGGSSYNEQFF
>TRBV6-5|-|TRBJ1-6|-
TGTGCCAGTGGGGGGGACGGGACTTATAATTCACCCCTCCACTTT
CASGGDGTYNSPLHF
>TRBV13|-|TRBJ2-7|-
TGTGCCAGCAGCTTAGGGGATAGCGGTTACGAGCAGTACTTC
CASSLGDSGYEQYF
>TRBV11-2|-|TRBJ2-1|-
TGTGCCAGCAGTAGACAAGATAGGGGCGAGCAGTTCTTC
CASSRQDRGEQFF
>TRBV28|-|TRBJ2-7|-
-
CASSLYISAGSSYEQYF
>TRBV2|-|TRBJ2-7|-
TGTGCCAGCAGTAGCCAGGACTACGAGCAGTACTTC
CASSSQDYEQYF
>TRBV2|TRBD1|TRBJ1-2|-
TGTGCCAGCAATTTGGGGGGGACAGGATGGGAAGGCTACACCTTC
CASNLGGTGWEGYTF
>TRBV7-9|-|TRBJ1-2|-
TGTGCCACCGCGGGGGATGGCTACACCTTC
CATAGDGYTF
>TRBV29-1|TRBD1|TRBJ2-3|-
TGCAGCGTTGAACGCAGGGGGAGTTCAGATACGCAGTATTTT
CSVERRGSSDTQYF
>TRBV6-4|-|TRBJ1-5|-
TGTGCCAGCAGTGAGCGGCAGGGTGAACAGCCCCAGCATTTT
CASSERQGEQPQHF
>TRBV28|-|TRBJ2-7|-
TGTGCCAGCAGTTTGTTGGAGGGGTACGAGCAGTACTTC
CASSLLEGYEQYF
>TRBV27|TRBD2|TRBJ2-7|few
TGTGCCAGCAGAATCCTAGCGGGAGCCTACGAGCAGTACTTC
CASRILAGAYEQYF
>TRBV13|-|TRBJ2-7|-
TGTGCCAGCAGCTTATCCGGGGTAGGCGAGCAGTACTTC
CASSLSGVGEQYF
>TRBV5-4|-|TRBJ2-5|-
TGTGCCAGCAGCTTGGTTGGAGGAGAGACCCAGTACTTC
CASSLVGGETQYF
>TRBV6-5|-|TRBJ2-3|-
TGTGCCAGCAGCCCGGGGACAGATACGCAGTATTTT
CASSPGTDTQYF
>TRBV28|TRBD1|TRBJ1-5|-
TGTGCCAGCACCGGGACAGGGAAAAGCAATCAGCCCCAGCATTTT
CASTGTGKSNQPQHF
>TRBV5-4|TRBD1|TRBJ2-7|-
TGTGCCAGCAGCTGGGACAGGGGAGCCTACGAGCAGTACTTC
CASSWDRGAYEQYF
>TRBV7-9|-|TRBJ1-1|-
TGTGCCAGCAGCTTGTCGGGGGAAGCTTTCTTT
CASSLSGEAFF
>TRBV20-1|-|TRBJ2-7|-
TGCAGTGCTAGATTCGACAGGGAGCAGTACTTC
CSARFDREQYF